The T cell receptor (beta chain) under discussion was sequenced for a study of CD8+ T cells in alopecia areata. Turning to the study itself: Oral tofacitinib, 5 to 10 mg twice daily, was given in an open-label trial.

Treatment indicated: oral pan-JAK inhibitor, 5-10 mg twice daily. As regards this clone: Its antigen remains unidentified.

Findings and caveats of the study: Many expanded lesional clones stayed in scalp and blood while on tofacitinib.

RNA, once extracted, was reverse transcribed into cDNA for use as the sequencing template. Sequencing was performed with immunoSEQ multiplex PCR; in TCRdb, only in-frame clones are kept and a portion is missing. The sample lists roughly 210,000 clones, approximately 47% seen once, with over 2.5% in the top ten. This TCR was sampled from a human donor with alopecia areata. This specimen was CD4+ T cells sorted from blood, taken at approximately week 39, from a patient treated with tofacitinib.

The CDR3 nucleotides read TGTGCCACCAGCAGGGGGGCCGGGACAGGGTCCCATGAGCAGTTCTTC. Encoded protein: CATSRGAGTGSHEQFF. The chain recombines TRBV15 with TRBJ2-1; 9 bases match TRBD1. Germline CDR1 reads LNHNV; CDR2 reads YYDKDF (reference sequence). The CDR3 is 16 residues long. The V and J ends lost 3 bases and 8 bases, in that order; junction bases with no gene match: 11.